The TCR beta chain described here comes from a study of siplizumab effects on memory and regulatory T cells. In the case of this clone: Its target is not known.

Germline assignment: CDR1 SQVTM and CDR2 ANQGSEA. The length of the CDR3 is 14 residues. Losses at the gene ends were 4 bases for V and 4 bases for J; bases not matched to a gene: 9. Measured with immunoSEQ multiplex PCR; TCRdb has only the in-frame clones, and not every one. The sample carries approximately 68,000 clones, under 95% recorded once. General study points: In unstimulated cells, naive T cells appeared more diverse than memory T cells and seemed major alloresponse contributors. Assignment to unstimulated subsets succeeded for only a minor fraction of the alloreactive clones.

The chain carries TRBV29-1 and TRBJ2-7; TRBD2 matches 8 bases. Sequences were obtained from CD8+ T cells sorted from blood. The sequence was obtained from a human donor in good health. The CDR3 loop reads CSVVGTRGPYEQYF. The CDR3, as DNA: TGCAGCGTTGTCGGGACTAGGGGACCTTACGAGCAGTACTTC.